This T cell receptor (beta chain) was sequenced during a study of cytomegalovirus exposure and HLA in healthy donors. Turning to the study itself: An earlier analysis identified 100 million to 130 million unique TCR beta sequences in 150 million to 200 million T cells.

Both 60 Vbeta primers and 13 Jbeta primers went into the PCR. Repertoires were generated with immunoSEQ multiplex PCR, while TCRdb's copy carries only in-frame clones and drops some. This sample has 95,000 to 150,000 clones; approximately 80% occur once, and the top ten carry more than 1.5%. V lost 6 bases, J lost 4 bases, and 3 bases stayed unmatched. The CDR3 consists of 13 residues. Looked up from germline, CDR1 is MDHEN and CDR2 is SYDVKM. Source material: PBMCs. The sequence came from a man aged 50 or older in good health and CMV-seronegative. The genes are TRBV28 and TRBJ2-5; the match to TRBD1 covers 9 bases. CDR3 sequence: CASSRQGGETQYF. The CDR3, as DNA: TGTGCCAGCAGCCGACAGGGGGGAGAGACCCAGTACTTC.